This TCR beta chain was found in a study of T cells in Graves' hyperthyroidism and ophthalmopathy. Study outcomes and limitations: Among clonotypes expanded in thyroid above 0.001, most were also found in blood. Model output signaled ophthalmopathy a median around 6.9 months ahead of onset.

With respect to this clonotype: Its antigen is not known.

The junction had 8 bases not matched to a gene; V was cut back by 6 bases and J by 0 bases. The CDR3 loop spans 16 amino acids. Germline V gene sequence: CDR1 LNHDA, CDR2 SQIVND (reference sequence). Newly diagnosed hyperthyroidism, duration under 2 months, in patients aged 18 to 65. PBMCs were derived from around 10 ml fresh peripheral blood. Using RNA transcripts as the source, TCR beta CDR3 regions were amplified. In the first-round RT-PCR of the TCR CDR3, the HTBI primer set was used. Via MiXCR, TCRdb re-called the multiplex PCR reads, giving one row per CDR3 protein. The sample records 500,000 to 600,000 distinct CDR3 sequences, over 15% being singletons.

The TCR comes from a woman aged 18-30 years with Graves' hyperthyroidism. Sample: blood. The genes are TRBV19 and TRBJ1-5, with 7 bases lining up with TRBD1. For the CDR3, the DNA is TGTGCCAGTAGCGAACTCGGGACAGCTAGCAATCAGCCCCAGCATTTT. Its protein is CASSELGTASNQPQHF.